The entry that follows covers one TCR beta chain sequence. The sample belongs to a study of T cell changes during pregnancy in multiple sclerosis. Sequencing was performed with immunoSEQ multiplex PCR; in TCRdb, only in-frame clones are kept and a portion is missing. The sample shows 65,000 to 90,000 clones, approximately 90% of them seen only once. CDR1 is SGHTA, CDR2 FQGNSA, per germline. This CDR3 is 14 amino acids long. Germline trimming cut 5 bases from V and 6 bases from J; bases unmatched to any gene: 8. The TCR comes from a female donor with multiple sclerosis, enrolled in a pregnancy study. Sequences were derived from peripheral blood, sampled in the first trimester of pregnancy. The chain carries TRBV7-2 and TRBJ2-7; 9 bases are shared with TRBD2. The CDR3 loop reads CASSPVAGAGEQYF. CDR3 DNA sequence: TGTGCCAGCAGCCCAGTAGCGGGAGCGGGCGAGCAGTACTTC. Complete variable domain (other parts from reference TRBV7-2 and TRBJ2-7): GAGVSQSPSNKVTEKGKDVELRCDPISGHTALYWYRQSLGQGLEFLIYFQGNSAPDKSGLPSDRFSAERTGGSVSTLTIQRTQQEDSAVYLCASSPVAGAGEQYFGPGTRLTVT.